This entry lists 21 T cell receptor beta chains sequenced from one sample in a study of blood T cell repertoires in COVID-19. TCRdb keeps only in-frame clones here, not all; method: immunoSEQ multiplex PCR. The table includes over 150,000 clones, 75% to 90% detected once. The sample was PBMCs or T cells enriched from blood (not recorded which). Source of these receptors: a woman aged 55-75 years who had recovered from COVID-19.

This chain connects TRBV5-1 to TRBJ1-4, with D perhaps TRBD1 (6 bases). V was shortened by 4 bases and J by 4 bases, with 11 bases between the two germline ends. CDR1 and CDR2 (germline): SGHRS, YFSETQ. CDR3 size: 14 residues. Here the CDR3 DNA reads TGCGCCAGCAGCCGCACAGGGAATAATGAAAAACTGTTTTTT. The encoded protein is CASSRTGNNEKLFF.

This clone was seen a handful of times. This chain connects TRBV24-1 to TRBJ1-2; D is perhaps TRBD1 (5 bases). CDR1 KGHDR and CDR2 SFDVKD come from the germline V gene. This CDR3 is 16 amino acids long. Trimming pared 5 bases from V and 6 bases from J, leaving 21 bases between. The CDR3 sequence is CATSAPGWTSEDGYTF. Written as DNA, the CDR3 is TGTGCCACCAGTGCCCCCGGTTGGACATCCGAAGATGGCTACACCTTC.

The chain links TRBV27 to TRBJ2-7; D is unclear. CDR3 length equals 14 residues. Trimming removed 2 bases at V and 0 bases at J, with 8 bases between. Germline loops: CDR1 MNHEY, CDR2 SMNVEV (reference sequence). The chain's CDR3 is CASSLRAISYEQYF. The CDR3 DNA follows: TGTGCCAGCAGTTTACGAGCGATCTCCTACGAGCAGTACTTC.

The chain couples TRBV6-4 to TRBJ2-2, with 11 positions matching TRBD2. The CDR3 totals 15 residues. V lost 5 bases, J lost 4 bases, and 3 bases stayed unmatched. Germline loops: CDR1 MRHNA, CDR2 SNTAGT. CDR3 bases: TGTGCCAGCAGTAGGACTAGCGGGCCCACCGGGGAGCTGTTTTTT. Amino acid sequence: CASSRTSGPTGELFF.

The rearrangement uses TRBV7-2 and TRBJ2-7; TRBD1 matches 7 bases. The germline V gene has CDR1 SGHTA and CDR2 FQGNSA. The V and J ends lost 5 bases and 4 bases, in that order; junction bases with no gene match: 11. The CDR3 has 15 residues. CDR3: CASSPRSGTEYEQYF. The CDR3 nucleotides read TGTGCCAGCAGCCCCAGGTCCGGGACAGAGTACGAGCAGTACTTC. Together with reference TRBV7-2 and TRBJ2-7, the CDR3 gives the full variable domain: GAGVSQSPSNKVTEKGKDVELRCDPISGHTALYWYRQSLGQGLEFLIYFQGNSAPDKSGLPSDRFSAERTGGSVSTLTIQRTQQEDSAVYLCASSPRSGTEYEQYFGPGTRLTVT.

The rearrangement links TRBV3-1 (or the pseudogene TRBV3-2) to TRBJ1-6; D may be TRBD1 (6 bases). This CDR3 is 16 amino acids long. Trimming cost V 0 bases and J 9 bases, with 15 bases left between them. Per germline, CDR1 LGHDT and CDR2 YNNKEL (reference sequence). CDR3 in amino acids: CASSQDPAGVGSPLHF. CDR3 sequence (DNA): TGTGCCAGCAGCCAAGATCCGGCAGGGGTGGGTTCACCCCTCCACTTT.

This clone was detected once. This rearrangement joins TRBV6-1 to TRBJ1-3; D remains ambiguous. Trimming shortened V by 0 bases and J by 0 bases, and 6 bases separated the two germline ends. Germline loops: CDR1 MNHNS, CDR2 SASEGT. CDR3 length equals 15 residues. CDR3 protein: CASSEAGFSGNTIYF. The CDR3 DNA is TGTGCCAGCAGTGAAGCCGGTTTCTCTGGAAACACCATATATTTT.

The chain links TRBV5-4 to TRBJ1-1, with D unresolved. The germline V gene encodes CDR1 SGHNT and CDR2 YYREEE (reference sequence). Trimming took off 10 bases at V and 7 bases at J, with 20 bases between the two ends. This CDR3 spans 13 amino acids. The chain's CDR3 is CAVSRAVGSEAFF. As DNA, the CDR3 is TGTGCCGTGTCCCGGGCAGTCGGGAGTGAAGCTTTCTTT.

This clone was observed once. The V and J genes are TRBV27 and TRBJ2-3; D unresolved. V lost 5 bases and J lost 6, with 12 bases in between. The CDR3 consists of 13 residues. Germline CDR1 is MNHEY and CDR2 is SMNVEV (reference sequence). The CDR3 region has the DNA TGTGCCAGCAGTCCCCTCGGAGCCGATACGCAGTATTTT. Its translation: CASSPLGADTQYF.

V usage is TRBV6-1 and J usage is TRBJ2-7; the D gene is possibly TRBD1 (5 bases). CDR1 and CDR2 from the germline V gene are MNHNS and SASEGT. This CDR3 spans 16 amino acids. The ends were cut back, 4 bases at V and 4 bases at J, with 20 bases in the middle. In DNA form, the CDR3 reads TGTGCCAGCAGTGTTCGTACGGGCAGGGAAACTTACGAGCAGTACTTC. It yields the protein CASSVRTGRETYEQYF.

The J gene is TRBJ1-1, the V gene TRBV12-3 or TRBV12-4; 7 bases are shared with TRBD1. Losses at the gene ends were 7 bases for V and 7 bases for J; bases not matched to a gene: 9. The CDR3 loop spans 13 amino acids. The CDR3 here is CASKIDRAFEAFF. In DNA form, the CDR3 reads TGTGCCAGCAAAATCGACAGGGCATTTGAAGCTTTCTTT.

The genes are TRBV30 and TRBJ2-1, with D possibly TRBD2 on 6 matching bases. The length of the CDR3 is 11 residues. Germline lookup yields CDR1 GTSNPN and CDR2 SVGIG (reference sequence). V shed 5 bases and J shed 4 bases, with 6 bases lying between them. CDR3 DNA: TGTGCCTGGGGGGGGTACAATGAGCAGTTCTTC. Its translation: CAWGGYNEQFF.

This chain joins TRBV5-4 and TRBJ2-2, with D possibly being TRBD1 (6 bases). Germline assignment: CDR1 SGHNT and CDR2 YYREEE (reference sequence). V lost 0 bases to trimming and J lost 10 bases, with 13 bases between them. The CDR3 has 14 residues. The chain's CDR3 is CASSLVSGVEELFF. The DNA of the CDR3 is TGTGCCAGCAGCTTGGTTTCAGGGGTGGAGGAGCTGTTTTTT.

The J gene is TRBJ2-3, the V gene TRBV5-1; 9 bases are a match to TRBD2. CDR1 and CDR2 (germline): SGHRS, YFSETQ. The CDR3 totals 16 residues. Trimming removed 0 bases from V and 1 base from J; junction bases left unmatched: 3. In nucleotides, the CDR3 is TGCGCCAGCAGCTTGGCCCCTAGCGGGGGCACAGATACGCAGTATTTT. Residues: CASSLAPSGGTDTQYF. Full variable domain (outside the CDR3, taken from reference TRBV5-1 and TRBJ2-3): KAGVTQTPRYLIKTRGQQVTLSCSPISGHRSVSWYQQTPGQGLQFLFEYFSETQRNKGNFPGRFSGRQFSNSRSEMNVSTLELGDSALYLCASSLAPSGGTDTQYFGPGTRLTVL.

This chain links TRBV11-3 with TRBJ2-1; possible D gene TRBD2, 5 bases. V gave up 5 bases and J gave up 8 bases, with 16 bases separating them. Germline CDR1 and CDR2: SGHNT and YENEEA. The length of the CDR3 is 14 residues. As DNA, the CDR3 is TGTGCCAGCAGCCCATGGGGTGCCGGGGATGAGCAGTTCTTC. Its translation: CASSPWGAGDEQFF.

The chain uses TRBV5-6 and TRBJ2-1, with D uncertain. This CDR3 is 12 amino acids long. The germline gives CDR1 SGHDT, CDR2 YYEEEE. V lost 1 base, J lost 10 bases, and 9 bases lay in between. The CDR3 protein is CASSLPTEEQFF. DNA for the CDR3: TGTGCCAGCAGCTTGCCCACAGAAGAGCAGTTCTTC. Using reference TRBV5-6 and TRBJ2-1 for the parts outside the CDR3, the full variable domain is DAGVTQSPTHLIKTRGQQVTLRCSPKSGHDTVSWYQQALGQGPQFIFQYYEEEERQRGNFPDRFSGHQFPNYSSELNVNALLLGDSALYLCASSLPTEEQFFGPGTRLTVL.

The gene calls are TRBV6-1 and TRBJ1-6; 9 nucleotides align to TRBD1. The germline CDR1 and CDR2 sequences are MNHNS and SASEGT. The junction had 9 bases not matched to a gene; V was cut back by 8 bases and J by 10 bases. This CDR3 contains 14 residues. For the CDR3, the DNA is TGTGCCAGCGGATCCGGGACAGGGATATCACCCCTCCACTTT. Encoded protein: CASGSGTGISPLHF.

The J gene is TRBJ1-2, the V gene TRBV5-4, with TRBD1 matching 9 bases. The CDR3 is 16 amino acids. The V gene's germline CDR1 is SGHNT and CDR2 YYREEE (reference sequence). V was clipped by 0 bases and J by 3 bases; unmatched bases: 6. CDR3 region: CASSLGGTGGDYGYTF. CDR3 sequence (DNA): TGTGCCAGCAGCTTGGGCGGAACAGGGGGCGACTATGGCTACACCTTC.

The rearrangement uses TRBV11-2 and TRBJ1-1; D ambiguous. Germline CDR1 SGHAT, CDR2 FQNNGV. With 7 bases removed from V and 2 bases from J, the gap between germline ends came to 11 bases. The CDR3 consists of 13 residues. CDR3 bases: TGTGCCAGCACCAGGCAGTTTAACACTGAAGCTTTCTTT. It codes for CASTRQFNTEAFF.

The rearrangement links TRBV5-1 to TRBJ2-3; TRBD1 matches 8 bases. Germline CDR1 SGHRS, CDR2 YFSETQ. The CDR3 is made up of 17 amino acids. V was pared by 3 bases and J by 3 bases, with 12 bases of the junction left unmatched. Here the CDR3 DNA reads TGCGCCAGCAGCTCTCCCGAGGGGGACAGGTGGACAGATACGCAGTATTTT. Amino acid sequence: CASSSPEGDRWTDTQYF.

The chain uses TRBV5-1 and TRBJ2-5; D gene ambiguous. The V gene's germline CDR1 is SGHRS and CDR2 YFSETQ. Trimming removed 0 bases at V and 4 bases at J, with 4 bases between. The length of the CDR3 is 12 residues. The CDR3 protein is CASSLVGETQYF. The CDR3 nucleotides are TGCGCCAGCAGCTTGGTCGGAGAGACCCAGTACTTC.